The 15 T cell receptor beta chains in this list originate from one sample, sequenced in a study of blood T cell repertoires in COVID-19. Assay: immunoSEQ multiplex PCR; the TCRdb copy retains only in-frame clones and omits some. Here the sample spans hundreds of thousands of clones, around 83% being singletons. Sequencing was carried out using peripheral blood. The receptors originated from a man at least 80 years old with acute or convalescent COVID-19.

This clone was seen repeatedly, ten times or more. This chain uses TRBV6-5 with TRBJ1-2; D is possibly TRBD1 (6 bases). The CDR3 contains 14 residues. V was clipped by 4 bases and J by 0 bases, with 9 bases between them. The V gene's germline CDR1 is MNHEY and CDR2 SVGAGI. For the CDR3, the DNA is TGTGCCAGCAGTTGGGACACATCTAACTATGGCTACACCTTC. Protein product: CASSWDTSNYGYTF.

J is TRBJ1-1 and V is TRBV14; TRBD1 matches 7 bases. Germline CDR1 SGHDN, CDR2 FVKESK. Losses at the gene ends were 0 bases for V and 6 bases for J; bases not matched to a gene: 7. CDR3 size: 15 residues. The CDR3 bases are TGTGCCAGCAGCCAAGACAGGTTAACAGGGGCTGAAGCTTTCTTT. Amino acids: CASSQDRLTGAEAFF.

The chain joins TRBV6-5 to TRBJ2-7, with D possibly matching TRBD1 (5 bases). V lost 0 bases and J lost 3, with 9 bases in between. The CDR3 is 14 amino acids. CDR1 MNHEY and CDR2 SVGAGI come from the germline V gene. The CDR3 nucleotides are TGTGCCAGCAGTTACTCTCGAGACAGCTACGAGCAGTACTTC. Translating it yields CASSYSRDSYEQYF.

V and J are TRBV18 and TRBJ2-7, with D possibly TRBD1 on 5 matching bases. V was clipped by 5 bases and J by 2 bases, with 19 bases between them. Germline-derived CDR1 and CDR2 are KGHSH and LQKENI. The CDR3 is made up of 16 amino acids. Here the CDR3 reads CASSLQLTDQTYEQYF. The CDR3 nucleotides read TGTGCCAGCTCATTACAGCTGACAGATCAAACCTACGAGCAGTACTTC.

The chain joins TRBV30 to TRBJ2-7; D is perhaps TRBD1 (6 bases). The germline V and J ends were trimmed by 2 bases and 13 bases, with 21 bases remaining between them. The CDR3 is 13 residues long. CDR1 and CDR2 from the germline V gene are GTSNPN and SVGIG (reference sequence). CDR3 in DNA: TGTGCCTGGAGTTCAACAGGGCCCTCAGCTAAATACTTC. It encodes CAWSSTGPSAKYF.

The V gene is TRBV9, the J gene TRBJ2-7; 8 bases line up with TRBD1. Germline V gene data show CDR1 as SGDLS and CDR2 as YYNGEE. The J segment lost 4 bases and the V segment lost 0 bases, leaving 9 bases of the junction unmatched. The CDR3 consists of 16 residues. As DNA, the CDR3 is TGTGCCAGCAGCGTAGGGGCAGGGGGCGCGGGGTACGAGCAGTACTTC. This sequence encodes CASSVGAGGAGYEQYF.

The chain carries TRBV19 and TRBJ1-4, with D maybe TRBD1 (6 bases). Germline CDR1 and CDR2: LNHDA and SQIVND (reference sequence). The CDR3 covers 13 residues. V lost 3 bases and J 12 bases, leaving 14 bases between the germline ends. The DNA of the CDR3 is TGTGCCAGTAGTATCTCCCTAGGGGGAGAACTGTTTTTT. This gives the protein CASSISLGGELFF.

This rearrangement joins TRBV24-1 to TRBJ2-3; 7 bases are shared with TRBD2. The length of the CDR3 is 14 residues. The V and J ends lost 6 bases and 4 bases, in that order; junction bases with no gene match: 6. Germline loops: CDR1 KGHDR, CDR2 SFDVKD. The CDR3 sequence is CATSRVGGADTQYF. The CDR3 DNA sequence: TGTGCCACCAGTCGAGTGGGAGGGGCAGATACGCAGTATTTT.

V is TRBV6-6 and J is TRBJ2-7; weak D call: TRBD1 (5 bases). V lost 6 bases, J lost 3 bases, and 15 bases lay in between. The germline gives CDR1 MNHNY, CDR2 SVGAGI (reference sequence). The CDR3 totals 14 residues. CDR3 region: CASRSLRRGYEQYF. CDR3 bases: TGTGCCAGCAGGTCCTTAAGAAGGGGCTACGAGCAGTACTTC.

The rearrangement links TRBV14 to TRBJ1-4, with D maybe TRBD1 (6 bases). Trimming pared 4 bases from V and 8 bases from J, leaving 20 bases between. The CDR3 runs to 16 residues. Germline loops: CDR1 SGHDN, CDR2 FVKESK. The CDR3 region is CASSPIRGGGVEKLFF. The CDR3 DNA is TGTGCCAGCAGCCCCATTCGGGGGGGCGGGGTGGAAAAACTGTTTTTT.

Notes on this clone: A junction end diverges from the germline sequence, so it may reflect a read error. This rearrangement joins TRBV5-1 to TRBJ2-3; the match to TRBD2 covers 10 bases. This CDR3 region has 17 residues. Germline lookup yields CDR1 SGHRS and CDR2 YFSETQ. CDR3 sequence: CASSPGGQRKGLASYSF. The CDR3 DNA reads as TGCGCCAGCAGCCCCGGGGGACAACGAAAGGGACTAGCGTCCTATTCTTTT.

The chain joins TRBV6-4 to TRBJ1-2; D gene unclear. V was shortened by 5 bases and J by 2 bases, with 9 bases between the two germline ends. This CDR3 is built from 13 residues. CDR1 MRHNA and CDR2 SNTAGT come from the germline V gene. CDR3 in DNA: TGTGCCAGCAGTCGGACGGGGAACTATGGCTACACCTTC. It encodes CASSRTGNYGYTF.

The CDR3 loop reads CASSVHRGSNEQYF. For the CDR3, the DNA is TGTGCCAGCAGCGTCCACAGGGGTAGTAACGAGCAGTACTTC. The V call is TRBV9, the J call TRBJ2-7, with 7 bases matching TRBD1. This CDR3 has 14 amino acids. Germline CDR1 is SGDLS and CDR2 is YYNGEE. The V gene end was trimmed by 2 bases and the J gene end by 5 bases; junction bases not matched to a gene: 7.

The sample holds one count of this clone. The chain links TRBV30 to TRBJ1-5; 10 nucleotides match TRBD1. This CDR3 region has 14 residues. With V trimmed by 2 bases and J by 7 bases, 5 bases remained unmatched. Germline loops: CDR1 GTSNPN, CDR2 SVGIG (reference sequence). The CDR3 reads CAWSWTGGSQPQHF. CDR3 coding DNA: TGTGCCTGGAGTTGGACAGGGGGATCCCAGCCCCAGCATTTT.

The rearrangement joins TRBV9 to TRBJ2-2; D not certain. The CDR3 extends over 14 amino acids. Germline values: CDR1 SGDLS, CDR2 YYNGEE. V lost 0 bases, J lost 4 bases, and 7 bases lay in between. CDR3 amino acids: CASSVDSFTGELFF. CDR3 nucleotides: TGTGCCAGCAGCGTAGACAGCTTCACCGGGGAGCTGTTTTTT.